This T cell receptor (beta chain) was recorded in a study of shared clonotypes between healthy human individuals. V trimming: 0 bases; J trimming: 7 bases; junction bases outside the gene matches: 5. Germline lookup yields CDR1 SGHTA and CDR2 FQGNSA. The CDR3 consists of 15 residues. Clones were sequenced by immunoSEQ multiplex PCR, and TCRdb holds only the in-frame ones, with some missing. The table shows some 1 million clones, with about three quarters occurring only once. This clone is a singleton in its sample. Sequencing used memory CD4+ T cells sorted from blood. Specified subset: CD45RA-negative fraction. V usage is TRBV7-2 and J usage is TRBJ2-1, with 8 bases matching TRBD1. This TCR was sampled from a young man in good health. Here the CDR3 DNA reads TGTGCCAGCAGCTTAGCAGACAGGGGAGGAAATGAGCAGTTCTTC. The encoded protein is CASSLADRGGNEQFF.